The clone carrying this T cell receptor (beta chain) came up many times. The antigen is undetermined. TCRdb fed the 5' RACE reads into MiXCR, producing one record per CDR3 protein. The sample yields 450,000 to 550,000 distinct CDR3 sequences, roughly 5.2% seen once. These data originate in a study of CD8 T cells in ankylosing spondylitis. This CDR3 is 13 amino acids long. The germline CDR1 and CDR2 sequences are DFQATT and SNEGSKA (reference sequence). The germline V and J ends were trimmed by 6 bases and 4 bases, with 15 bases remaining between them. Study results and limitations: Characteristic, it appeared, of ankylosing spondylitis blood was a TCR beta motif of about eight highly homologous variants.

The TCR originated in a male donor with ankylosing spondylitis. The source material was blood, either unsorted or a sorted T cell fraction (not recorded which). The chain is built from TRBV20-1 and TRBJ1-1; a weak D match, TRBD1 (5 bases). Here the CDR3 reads CSAIDSWGTEAFF. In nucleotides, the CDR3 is TGCAGTGCAATAGACAGTTGGGGCACTGAAGCTTTCTTT.